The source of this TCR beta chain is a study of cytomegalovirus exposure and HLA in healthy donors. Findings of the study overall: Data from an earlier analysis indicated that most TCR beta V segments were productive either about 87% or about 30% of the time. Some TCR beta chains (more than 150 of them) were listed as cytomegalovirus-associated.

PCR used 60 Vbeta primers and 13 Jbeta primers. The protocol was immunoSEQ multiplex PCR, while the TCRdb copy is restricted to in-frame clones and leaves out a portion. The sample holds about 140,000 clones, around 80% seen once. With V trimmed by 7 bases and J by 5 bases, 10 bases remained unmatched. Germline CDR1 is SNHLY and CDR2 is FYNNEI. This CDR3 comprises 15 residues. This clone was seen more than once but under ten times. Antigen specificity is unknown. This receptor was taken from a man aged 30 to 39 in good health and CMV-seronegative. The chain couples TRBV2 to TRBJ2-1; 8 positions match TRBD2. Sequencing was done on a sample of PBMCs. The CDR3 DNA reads TGTGCCAGCACTCCTCCAGCGGGAGTTAACAATGAGCAGTTCTTC. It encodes CASTPPAGVNNEQFF.